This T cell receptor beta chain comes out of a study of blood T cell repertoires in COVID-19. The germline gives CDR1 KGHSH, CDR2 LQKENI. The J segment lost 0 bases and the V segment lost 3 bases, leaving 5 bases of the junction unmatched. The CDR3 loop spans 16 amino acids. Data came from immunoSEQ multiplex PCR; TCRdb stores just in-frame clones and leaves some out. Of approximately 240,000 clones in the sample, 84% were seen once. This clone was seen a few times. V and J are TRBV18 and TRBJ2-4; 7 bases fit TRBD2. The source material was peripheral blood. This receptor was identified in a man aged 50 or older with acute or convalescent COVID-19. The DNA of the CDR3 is TGTGCCAGCTCACCCGCAGCGGGACTAGCCAAAAACATTCAGTACTTC. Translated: CASSPAAGLAKNIQYF.